This T cell receptor (beta chain) was obtained from a study of blood T cells in healthy people across ages. A minimum of 6 micrograms of total RNA was extracted per sample. Concerning this clonotype: The target antigen is unknown.

Study-level findings and limits: The study lacked donor CMV status, which possibly confounded expanded clonotype changes.

Primed by a sample-barcoded 5' primer and a J-beta primer mix, a second PCR proceeded for 7 to 11 cycles. Template switching added a 12-random-nucleotide identifier to every cDNA molecule. At least 2.5 million CDR3-containing paired-end reads were obtained per sample. TCRdb called the 5' RACE reads again in MiXCR, with one record for every CDR3 protein. Of 730,000 or so distinct CDR3 sequences in the sample, roughly 45% were seen once. The germline gives CDR1 MDHEN, CDR2 SYDVKM. With 2 bases clipped from V and 2 bases from J, the junction kept 2 bases outside the gene matches. The CDR3 runs 15 residues.

Input material: blood. This TCR derives from a woman in her sixties or seventies in good health. The V and J genes are TRBV28 and TRBJ2-1; 8 nucleotides agree with TRBD2. In DNA form, the CDR3 reads TGTGCCAGCAGTTTACCGGGAGGGACCTACAATGAGCAGTTCTTC. It encodes CASSLPGGTYNEQFF.